A single sample gave rise to the 29 T cell receptor beta chains below, sequenced in a study of blood T cell repertoires in COVID-19. Profiled with immunoSEQ multiplex PCR; TCRdb holds only in-frame clones, not every one. The profile shows 35,000 to 45,000 clones, just over 85% of them singletons. Material: peripheral blood. These receptors were obtained from a man between 65 and 85 years old with acute or convalescent COVID-19.

Remarks on this clone: The junction shows a germline mismatch at one end, possibly a read error. The chain joins TRBV15 to TRBJ2-1; D may be TRBD1 (5 bases). This CDR3 spans 13 amino acids. The germline V gene has CDR1 LNHNV and CDR2 YYDKDF (reference sequence). The CDR3 nucleotides are TGTGCCACCAGCGGAGACAGCTACAATGAGCAGTTCTTC. Amino acid sequence: CATSGDSYNEQFF. Full variable domain (rest looked up from reference TRBV15 and TRBJ2-1): DAMVIQNPRYQVTQFGKPVTLSCSQTLNHNVMYWYQQKSSQAPKLLFHYYDKDFNNEADTPDNFQSRRPNTSFCFLDIRSPGLGDTAMYLCATSGDSYNEQFFGPGTRLTVL.

This chain connects TRBV6-5 to TRBJ1-2; D possibly corresponds to TRBD1 (6 bases). CDR3 length: 15 residues. The germline V gene encodes CDR1 MNHEY and CDR2 SVGAGI. The V gene lost 0 bases and the J gene lost 4 bases, with 12 bases spanning the gap. The CDR3 region is CASSYSLQGTYGYTF. The DNA of the CDR3 is TGTGCCAGCAGTTACTCGCTGCAGGGGACCTATGGCTACACCTTC.

This clone turned up a few times. The chain joins TRBV21-1 to TRBJ2-2; the D call of TRBD2 is as the table states it, not checked on the DNA. TRBV21-1 is labeled a pseudogene. CDR3 length: 16 residues. The chain's CDR3 is CARRTSGRANTGELFF. CDR3 coding DNA: TGTGCCAGGAGGACTAGCGGGAGGGCGAACACCGGGGAGCTGTTTTTT.

The rearrangement joins TRBV10-3 to TRBJ2-3; TRBD1 aligns across 8 bases. J was trimmed by 5 bases and V by 4 bases; bases with no gene match: 5. This CDR3 region has 14 residues. The V gene's germline CDR1 is ENHRY and CDR2 SYGVKD. CDR3 region: CAISGAGGRDTQYF. DNA of the CDR3: TGTGCCATCAGTGGGGCAGGGGGCAGAGATACGCAGTATTTT.

V usage is TRBV14 and J usage is TRBJ1-3; unclear D gene. The germline V and J ends were trimmed by 4 bases and 4 bases, with 11 bases remaining between them. There are 14 residues in the CDR3. Germline V gene sequence: CDR1 SGHDN, CDR2 FVKESK. The CDR3 DNA sequence: TGTGCCAGCAGCCCGCGAAGAGGGGGAAACACCATATATTTT. Protein product: CASSPRRGGNTIYF.

The rearrangement uses TRBV7-3 and TRBJ1-5, with a weak D call TRBD1 (5 bases). The V gene lost 0 bases and the J gene lost 4 bases, with 10 bases spanning the gap. The length of the CDR3 is 15 residues. CDR1 is SGHTA, CDR2 FQGTGA, per germline. The CDR3 region is CASSLTGGGNQPQHF. Written as DNA, the CDR3 is TGTGCCAGCAGCTTAACGGGGGGAGGGAATCAGCCCCAGCATTTT.

V usage is TRBV6-1 and J usage is TRBJ1-2, with D unresolved. The germline V gene has CDR1 MNHNS and CDR2 SASEGT. This CDR3 contains 14 residues. The V end was cut by 1 base, the J end by 5 bases, with 11 bases between. This chain's CDR3 is CASSEGGRTYGYTF. The CDR3 DNA follows: TGTGCCAGCAGTGAAGGTGGACGGACTTATGGCTACACCTTC.

The V call is TRBV6-2 or TRBV6-3, the J call TRBJ2-2, with D possibly being TRBD1 (5 bases). Per germline, CDR1 MNHEY and CDR2 SVGEGT. V was cut by 5 bases and J by 8 bases, with 18 bases left in between. The CDR3 is 15 residues long. Here the CDR3 reads CASSDHSRGSGELFF. In DNA, the CDR3 is TGTGCCAGCAGTGACCATTCTAGGGGTTCGGGGGAGCTGTTTTTT.

V usage is TRBV6-5 and J usage is TRBJ1-2; D is perhaps TRBD1 (6 bases). Trimming took 6 bases from V and 6 from J, leaving 17 bases between them. CDR1 and CDR2 (germline): MNHEY, SVGAGI. This CDR3 region has 14 residues. The CDR3 region has the DNA TGTGCCAGCAGGACCGCCGGGGGGGCGGATGGCTACACCTTC. It translates to CASRTAGGADGYTF.

The V call is TRBV11-2, the J call TRBJ2-1; 9 bases are a match to TRBD2. With V trimmed by 5 bases and J by 5 bases, 4 bases remained unmatched. The germline CDR1 and CDR2 sequences are SGHAT and FQNNGV. This CDR3 is built from 14 residues. The CDR3 sequence: CASSLAGRHNEQFF. For the CDR3, the DNA is TGTGCCAGCAGCCTAGCGGGAAGGCACAATGAGCAGTTCTTC.

The chain employs TRBV7-9 and TRBJ2-1; the match to TRBD2 covers 11 bases. CDR3 size: 15 residues. Germline V gene data show CDR1 as SEHNR and CDR2 as FQNEAQ (reference sequence). With V trimmed by 0 bases and J by 7 bases, 2 bases remained unmatched. CDR3: CASSLAGTSGNEQFF. The CDR3 bases are TGTGCCAGCAGCTTAGCTGGGACTAGCGGTAATGAGCAGTTCTTC.

This chain joins TRBV5-5 and TRBJ1-1, with D uncertain. This CDR3 is built from 15 residues. Per the germline V gene, CDR1 is SGHKS and CDR2 is YYEKEE (reference sequence). V gave up 0 bases and J gave up 3 bases, with 12 bases separating them. The CDR3 DNA sequence: TGTGCCAGCAGCTTGGTAGGTCTCGGGGACACTGAAGCTTTCTTT. It encodes CASSLVGLGDTEAFF.

CDR3: CASDYGYTF. In nucleotides, the CDR3 is TGTGCCTCAGACTATGGCTACACCTTC. The V gene is TRBV30, the J gene TRBJ1-2, with D hard to call. The germline V gene encodes CDR1 GTSNPN and CDR2 SVGIG (reference sequence). The CDR3 totals 9 residues. The germline V and J ends were trimmed by 7 bases and 3 bases, with 3 bases remaining between them.

The count of this clone is one. The chain uses TRBV19 and TRBJ1-5; D unresolved. Germline CDR1 and CDR2: LNHDA and SQIVND (reference sequence). This CDR3 is 15 amino acids long. The germline V and J ends were trimmed by 7 bases and 3 bases, with 16 bases remaining between them. CDR3 protein: CASTKIGGNNQPQHF. CDR3 bases: TGTGCCAGTACCAAGATAGGAGGGAACAATCAGCCCCAGCATTTT.

A note on this clone: Germline is not matched at one junction end, which may reflect a read error. The chain links TRBV5-1 to TRBJ2-5; 8 nucleotides align to TRBD1. CDR1 is SGHRS, CDR2 YFSETQ, per germline. This CDR3 has 13 residues. The CDR3 bases are TGCGCCAGCTGGGGGACAGGCCAAGGGACCCAGTACTTC. This sequence encodes CASWGTGQGTQYF.

V usage is TRBV6-5 and J usage is TRBJ1-2, with D possibly matching TRBD1 (6 bases). Trimming removed 6 bases at V and 6 bases at J, with 14 bases between. This CDR3 is 13 amino acids long. CDR1 and CDR2 from the germline V gene are MNHEY and SVGAGI. Written as DNA, the CDR3 is TGTGCCAGCAGCCAGGGGCAAGGCCATGGCTACACCTTC. Translated: CASSQGQGHGYTF.

V usage is TRBV19 and J usage is TRBJ1-2; 7 nucleotides align to TRBD1. Losses at the gene ends were 5 bases for V and 3 bases for J; bases not matched to a gene: 6. Germline CDR1 reads LNHDA; CDR2 reads SQIVND (reference sequence). This CDR3 is built from 14 residues. The CDR3: CASSPNRGDYGYTF. In DNA, the CDR3 is TGTGCCAGTAGTCCGAACAGGGGAGACTATGGCTACACCTTC.

The rearrangement uses TRBV18 and TRBJ1-2; 9 bases align to TRBD1. The CDR3 has 14 amino acids. Germline lookup yields CDR1 KGHSH and CDR2 LQKENI. V gave up 2 bases and J gave up 8 bases; unmatched junction bases: 6. The CDR3: CASSPGTGIYGYTF. CDR3 coding DNA: TGTGCCAGCTCACCAGGGACAGGGATCTACGGCTACACCTTC. Using reference TRBV18 and TRBJ1-2 for the parts outside the CDR3, the full variable domain is NAGVMQNPRHLVRRRGQEARLRCSPMKGHSHVYWYRQLPEEGLKFMVYLQKENIIDESGMPKERFSAEFPKEGPSILRIQQVVRGDSAAYFCASSPGTGIYGYTFGSGTRLTVV.

The chain couples TRBV6-2 or TRBV6-3 to TRBJ2-1; a possible D gene is TRBD2 (7 bases). Trimming stripped 0 bases from V and 0 bases from J, with 18 bases between. This CDR3 contains 19 residues. Looked up from germline, CDR1 is MNHEY and CDR2 is SVGEGT. CDR3 region: CASSYSGGLASSSYNEQFF. The CDR3 coding sequence is TGTGCCAGCAGTTACTCCGGGGGGCTAGCGAGTAGCTCCTACAATGAGCAGTTCTTC.

The V call is TRBV2, the J call TRBJ1-1; D gene uncertain. Germline CDR1 SNHLY, CDR2 FYNNEI. This CDR3 has 13 residues. V lost 6 bases, J lost 1 base, and 9 bases lay in between. The CDR3 coding sequence is TGTGCCAGCAGGGAGGACGGGAACACTGAAGCTTTCTTT. Protein: CASREDGNTEAFF. The complete variable domain, with remaining parts taken from reference TRBV2 and TRBJ1-1, reads EPEVTQTPSHQVTQMGQEVILRCVPISNHLYFYWYRQILGQKVEFLVSFYNNEISEKSEIFDDQFSVERPDGSNFTLKIRSTKLEDSAMYFCASREDGNTEAFFGQGTRLTVV.

V gene TRBV9 combines with J gene TRBJ1-1; D unclear. V dropped 1 base and J dropped 1 base, with 8 bases sitting between them. The CDR3 spans 14 residues. CDR1 and CDR2 (germline): SGDLS, YYNGEE. The CDR3 loop reads CASSVSYRNTEAFF. The DNA for the CDR3 is TGTGCCAGCAGCGTAAGCTACAGGAACACTGAAGCTTTCTTT. The whole variable domain, filled in from reference TRBV9 and TRBJ1-1, reads DSGVTQTPKHLITATGQRVTLRCSPRSGDLSVYWYQQSLDQGLQFLIQYYNGEERAKGNILERFSAQQFPDLHSELNLSSLELGDSALYFCASSVSYRNTEAFFGQGTRLTVV.

The chain employs TRBV5-5 and TRBJ1-2; the D gene is possibly TRBD1 (5 bases). CDR1 and CDR2 (germline): SGHKS, YYEKEE (reference sequence). This CDR3 contains 15 residues. V lost 0 bases to trimming and J lost 2 bases, with 11 bases between them. CDR3 coding DNA: TGTGCCAGCAGCTTGGCCGGGGGAGGGAACTATGGCTACACCTTC. It encodes CASSLAGGGNYGYTF.

V usage is TRBV7-2 and J usage is TRBJ2-3; 8 bases agree with TRBD2. Germline V lookup: CDR1 SGHTA, CDR2 FQGNSA. V lost 1 base, J lost 2 bases, and 8 bases stayed unmatched. CDR3 length equals 17 residues. CDR3 sequence reads: CASSLGGGGTYTDTQYF. CDR3 in DNA: TGTGCCAGCAGCTTAGGAGGCGGGGGGACCTACACAGATACGCAGTATTTT.

The V and J genes are TRBV5-4 and TRBJ2-3, with 9 bases matching TRBD2. The CDR3 is made up of 16 amino acids. The V segment lost 3 bases and the J segment 2 bases; nucleotides outside the gene matches: 7. Germline assignment: CDR1 SGHNT and CDR2 YYREEE (reference sequence). CDR3 amino acids: CASSSPSSGATDTQYF. CDR3 sequence (DNA): TGTGCCAGCAGCTCCCCTTCTAGCGGGGCCACAGATACGCAGTATTTT.

The J gene is TRBJ2-1, the V gene TRBV7-3, with D uncertain. V lost 3 bases and J 6 bases, leaving 12 bases between the germline ends. The CDR3 runs to 14 residues. The germline V gene encodes CDR1 SGHTA and CDR2 FQGTGA. The CDR3 protein is CASSLGTLGNEQFF. Written as DNA, the CDR3 is TGTGCCAGCAGCTTGGGCACTTTGGGCAATGAGCAGTTCTTC. Complete variable domain (other parts from reference TRBV7-3 and TRBJ2-1): GAGVSQTPSNKVTEKGKYVELRCDPISGHTALYWYRQSLGQGPEFLIYFQGTGAADDSGLPNDRFFAVRPEGSVSTLKIQRTERGDSAVYLCASSLGTLGNEQFFGPGTRLTVL.

The chain carries TRBV5-4 and TRBJ1-2, with a possible D match to TRBD1 (5 bases). The V gene's germline CDR1 is SGHNT and CDR2 YYREEE (reference sequence). Trimming took off 1 base at V and 4 bases at J, with 8 bases between the two ends. The CDR3 covers 13 residues. In nucleotides, the CDR3 is TGTGCCAGCAGCTTGTACCAGGGCTATGGCTACACCTTC. This encodes CASSLYQGYGYTF.

V is TRBV28 and J is TRBJ1-4; 10 bases are shared with TRBD1. V shed 3 bases and J 3 bases; nucleotides not matched to a gene: 13. Germline lookup yields CDR1 MDHEN and CDR2 SYDVKM. This CDR3 is 19 amino acids long. This chain's CDR3 is CASSFTGTGALWANEKLFF. In DNA, the CDR3 is TGTGCCAGCAGTTTCACCGGGACAGGGGCTCTGTGGGCTAATGAAAAACTGTTTTTT.

This clone was detected only once. The chain recombines TRBV28 with TRBJ1-2; D uncertain. V gave up 4 bases and J gave up 5 bases, with 8 bases separating them. CDR3 size: 12 residues. Germline V CDR1 and CDR2: MDHEN, SYDVKM. CDR3 coding DNA: TGTGCCAGCAGTTCATCCGGGTATGGCTACACCTTC. This codes for CASSSSGYGYTF.

This clone was observed once. The chain joins TRBV11-2 to TRBJ1-2; the D gene is possibly TRBD1 (5 bases). Germline V gene sequence: CDR1 SGHAT, CDR2 FQNNGV. The CDR3 extends over 12 amino acids. V shed 6 bases and J shed 3 bases, with 8 bases lying between them. The CDR3 loop reads CASSGGDYGYTF. The CDR3 nucleotides read TGTGCCAGCAGTGGAGGGGACTATGGCTACACCTTC.